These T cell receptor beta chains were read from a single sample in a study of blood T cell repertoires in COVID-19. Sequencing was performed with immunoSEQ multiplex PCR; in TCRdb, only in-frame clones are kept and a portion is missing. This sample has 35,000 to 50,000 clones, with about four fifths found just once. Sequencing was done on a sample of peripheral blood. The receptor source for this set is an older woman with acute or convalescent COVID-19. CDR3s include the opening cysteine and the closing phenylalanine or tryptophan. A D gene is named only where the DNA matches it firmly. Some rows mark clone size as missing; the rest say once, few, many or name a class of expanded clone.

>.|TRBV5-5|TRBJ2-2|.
CASSLKGSAGELFF
TGTGCCAGCAGCTTGAAAGGGAGTGCCGGGGAGCTGTTTTTT
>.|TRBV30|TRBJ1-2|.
CAWSFSTRPNYGYTF
TGTGCCTGGAGTTTTTCGACACGCCCTAACTATGGCTACACCTTC
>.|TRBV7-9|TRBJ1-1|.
CASSSQGNTEAFF
TGTGCCAGCAGCTCACAGGGGAACACTGAAGCTTTCTTT
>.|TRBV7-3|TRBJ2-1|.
CASSLYQGLNEQFF
TGTGCCAGCAGCTTATACCAGGGATTAAATGAGCAGTTCTTC
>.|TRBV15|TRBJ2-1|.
CATSRDPAGPRNEQFF
TGTGCCACCAGCAGAGATCCAGCGGGCCCTAGGAATGAGCAGTTCTTC
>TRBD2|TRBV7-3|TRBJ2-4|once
CASSASGSVISIQYF
TGTGCCAGCAGCGCTAGCGGAAGCGTCATTAGCATTCAGTACTTC
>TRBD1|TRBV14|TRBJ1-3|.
CASSQDQVWDRIYF
TGTGCCAGCAGCCAAGATCAAGTATGGGACAGAATATATTTT
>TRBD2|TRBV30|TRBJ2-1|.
CAWSETSGGNEQFF
TGTGCCTGGAGTGAGACTAGCGGGGGAAATGAGCAGTTCTTC
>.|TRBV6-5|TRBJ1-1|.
CASSTQGGNTEAFF
TGTGCCAGCAGTACACAGGGCGGGAACACTGAAGCTTTCTTT
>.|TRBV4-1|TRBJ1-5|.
CASSQGTQSNQPQHF
TGCGCCAGCAGCCAAGGGACACAGAGCAATCAGCCCCAGCATTTT
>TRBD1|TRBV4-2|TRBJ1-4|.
CASSQWGTGTGDVPEKLFF
TGTGCCAGCAGCCAGTGGGGGACTGGGACAGGCGACGTTCCCGAAAAACTGTTTTTT
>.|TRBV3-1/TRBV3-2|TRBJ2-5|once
CASTPSRAEETQYF
TGTGCCAGCACCCCTTCGAGAGCCGAAGAGACCCAGTACTTC
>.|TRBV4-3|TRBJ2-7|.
CASSQETGAPYEQYF
TGCGCCAGCAGCCAAGAGACGGGAGCCCCCTACGAGCAGTACTTC
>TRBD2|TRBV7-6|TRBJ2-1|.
CASSLLVGEGLDEQFF
TGTGCCAGCAGCTTATTGGTGGGGGAGGGCCTCGATGAGCAGTTCTTC
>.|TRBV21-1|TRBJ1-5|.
CASSKDLTGGQNQPQHF
TGTGCCAGCAGCAAAGATCTGACAGGGGGCCAGAATCAGCCCCAGCATTTT
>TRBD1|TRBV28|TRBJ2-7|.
CASSLMGTEDEQYF
TGTGCCAGCAGTTTAATGGGGACAGAAGACGAGCAGTACTTC
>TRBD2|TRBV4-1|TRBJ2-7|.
CASSQLPGSSGPSYEQYF
TGCGCCAGCAGCCAACTCCCTGGGTCTAGCGGTCCTTCCTACGAGCAGTACTTC
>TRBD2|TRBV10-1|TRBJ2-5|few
CARTSGKETQYF
TGCGCCAGGACTAGCGGGAAAGAGACCCAGTACTTC
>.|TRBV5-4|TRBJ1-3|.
CASSSKTDRNTIYF
TGTGCCAGCAGCTCCAAAACAGACAGAAACACCATATATTTT
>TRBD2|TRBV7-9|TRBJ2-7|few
CASSSSSGVSYEQYF
TGTGCCAGCAGCTCTTCTAGCGGAGTCTCCTACGAGCAGTACTTC
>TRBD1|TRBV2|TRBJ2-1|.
CASSRGQGVLNEQFF
TGTGCCAGCAGTAGGGGACAGGGAGTCCTCAATGAGCAGTTCTTC
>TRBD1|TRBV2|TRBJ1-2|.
CASRVLGTVYGYTF
TGTGCCAGCAGGGTTCTTGGGACAGTCTATGGCTACACCTTC
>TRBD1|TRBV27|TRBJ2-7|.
CASSFNGQGRPYEQYF
TGTGCCAGCAGTTTTAACGGACAGGGGAGGCCCTACGAGCAGTACTTC
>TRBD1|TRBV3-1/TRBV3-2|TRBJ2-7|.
CASSPDRHSYEQYF
TGTGCCAGCAGCCCGGACAGGCACTCCTACGAGCAGTACTTC
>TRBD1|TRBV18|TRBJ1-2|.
CASSSDRVHYTF
TGTGCCAGCTCATCAGACAGGGTTCACTACACCTTC
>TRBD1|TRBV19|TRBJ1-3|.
CASSIRQGSGNTIYF
TGTGCCAGTAGTATAAGACAGGGCTCTGGAAACACCATATATTTT
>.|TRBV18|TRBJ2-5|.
CASSAGLGQETQYF
TGTGCCAGCTCAGCGGGACTGGGACAAGAGACCCAGTACTTC
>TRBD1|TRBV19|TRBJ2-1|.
CASSIDARGRGIEQFF
TGTGCCAGTAGTATAGATGCCAGGGGGCGCGGAATTGAGCAGTTCTTC
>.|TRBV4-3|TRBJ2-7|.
CASSQDLAAYEQYF
TGCGCCAGCAGCCAAGATTTGGCAGCCTACGAGCAGTACTTC
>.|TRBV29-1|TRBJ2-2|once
CSVASGGGTGELFF
TGCAGCGTTGCTAGCGGAGGGGGTACCGGGGAGCTGTTTTTT
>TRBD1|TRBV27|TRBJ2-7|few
CASSWGQGASYEQYF
TGTGCCAGCAGTTGGGGACAGGGGGCATCCTACGAGCAGTACTTC
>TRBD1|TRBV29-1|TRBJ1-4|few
CSGGTGGRFEKLFF
TGCAGCGGGGGGACAGGGGGCCGATTTGAAAAACTGTTTTTT
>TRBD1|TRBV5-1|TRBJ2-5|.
CASSLSGQYQETQYF
TGCGCCAGCAGCTTGTCGGGACAGTACCAAGAGACCCAGTACTTC
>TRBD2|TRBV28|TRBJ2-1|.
CASSANGRAFYNEQFF
TGTGCCAGCAGTGCCAACGGGAGGGCCTTCTACAATGAGCAGTTCTTC
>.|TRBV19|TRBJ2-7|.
CASRADLHSYEQYF
TGTGCCAGTAGGGCGGATTTACACTCCTACGAGCAGTACTTC
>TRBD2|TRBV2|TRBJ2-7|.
CASSKERDGGYEQYF
TGTGCCAGCAGTAAAGAGCGGGATGGGGGTTACGAGCAGTACTTC
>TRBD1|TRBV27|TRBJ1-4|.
CASRGTGNEKLFF
TGTGCCAGCAGGGGGACAGGGAATGAAAAACTGTTTTTT